This TCR beta chain was found in a study of cytomegalovirus exposure and HLA in healthy donors. The PCR contained 60 Vbeta and 13 Jbeta primers. Repertoires were generated with immunoSEQ multiplex PCR, while TCRdb's copy carries only in-frame clones and drops some. The record lists about 54,000 clones, of which the ten most abundant hold about 6.7%. The V gene lost 1 base and the J gene lost 5 bases, with 15 bases spanning the gap. Germline CDR1 is SGHDT and CDR2 is YYEEEE. CDR3 size: 15 residues. This receptor was obtained from a woman in her thirties or forties in good health and CMV-seronegative. V is TRBV5-6 and J is TRBJ1-2, with a weak D call TRBD1 (6 bases). Sequenced input: PBMCs. The CDR3 sequence is CASSLPPRGAYGYTF. Written as DNA, the CDR3 is TGTGCCAGCAGCTTGCCCCCCAGGGGCGCTTATGGCTACACCTTC.